The 23 T cell receptor beta chains below come from one sample, sequenced in a study of response to subunit inactivated influenza vaccine. MiXCR was run by TCRdb on the RT-PCR reads, yielding one entry per CDR3 protein. The sample lists hundreds of thousands of distinct CDR3 sequences; approximately 12% were seen once. The specimen was PBMCs from blood, collected on the day of vaccination. The receptors stem from a man over 45 who received an inactivated influenza vaccine.

Only a few counts were recorded for this clonotype. The CDR3 DNA is TGTGCCACCAGCAGAGATCGTGGGACAGGGGCCTACGAGCAGTACTTC. Its translation is CATSRDRGTGAYEQYF. The V and J genes are TRBV15 and TRBJ2-7; 10 bases agree with TRBD1. The CDR3 loop spans 16 amino acids. CDR1 LNHNV and CDR2 YYDKDF come from the germline V gene (reference sequence). Trimming took 0 bases from V and 2 from J; bases not matched to a gene: 4.

In its sample, this clonotype was seen a few times. The rearrangement uses TRBV28 and TRBJ2-7; 7 bases match TRBD1. This CDR3 has 14 residues. V lost 3 bases, J lost 8 bases, and 10 bases stayed unmatched. Germline CDR1 and CDR2: MDHEN and SYDVKM. This CDR3 reads CASSFGTDSTKQYF. In nucleotides, the CDR3 is TGTGCCAGCAGTTTTGGGACAGACAGTACGAAGCAGTACTTC.

J is TRBJ2-3 and V is TRBV11-1; D remains ambiguous. The CDR3 length is 11 residues. Germline V gives CDR1 SGHAT, CDR2 FQDESV (reference sequence). Trimming removed 1 base from V and 12 bases from J, with 8 bases in between. For the CDR3, the DNA is TGTGCCAGCAGCTTAGTTGTGAAACAGTATTTT. Its protein product is CASSLVVKQYF.

This clonotype was detected a few times. The V and J genes are TRBV20-1 and TRBJ1-5; no definite D call. Trimming took 3 bases from V and 7 from J, leaving 13 bases between them. CDR3 length: 13 amino acids. CDR1 is DFQATT, CDR2 SNEGSKA, per germline (reference sequence). In nucleotides, the CDR3 is TGCAGTGCTAGGGTTCAGGTCGCCCAGCCCCAGCATTTT. This sequence encodes CSARVQVAQPQHF.

The chain recombines TRBV6-1 with TRBJ2-3; maybe TRBD2 (6 bases). Germline-derived CDR1 and CDR2 are MNHNS and SASEGT. Trimming took off 6 bases at V and 6 bases at J, with 25 bases between the two ends. The CDR3 has 17 amino acids. As DNA, the CDR3 is TGTGCCAGCAGGCGGGGTGGGCCTAGGACTGGCGAGGATACGCAGTATTTT. It yields the protein CASRRGGPRTGEDTQYF.

The chain uses TRBV4-1 and TRBJ2-1, with 7 bases fitting TRBD2. Germline loops: CDR1 MGHRA, CDR2 YSYEKL. Trimming took 2 bases from V and 5 from J; bases not matched to a gene: 3. CDR3 length: 14 residues. The CDR3 nucleotides are TGCGCCAGCAGCCAACAGCGGGGAGACAATGAGCAGTTCTTC. Translation gives CASSQQRGDNEQFF.

CDR3 loop: CASTPMSPTVLNTEAFF. The CDR3 region has the DNA TGTGCCAGCACCCCTATGTCTCCGACAGTACTAAACACTGAAGCTTTCTTT. The chain joins TRBV14 to TRBJ1-1; D is perhaps TRBD1 (5 bases). Germline lookup yields CDR1 SGHDN and CDR2 FVKESK. The CDR3 spans 17 residues. Between the trimmed V and J ends, which lost 7 bases and 2 bases, there was a span of 23 bases.

In its sample, this clonotype was seen a few times. The gene calls are TRBV7-9 and TRBJ1-5, with 9 nucleotides matching TRBD1. Germline CDR1 and CDR2: SEHNR and FQNEAQ (reference sequence). This CDR3 has 15 amino acids. V shed 3 bases, J shed 7 bases, and the junction held 7 bases outside the gene matches. The CDR3 DNA follows: TGTGCCAGCAGCTTTAGCGGGACAGGGATCCAGCCCCAGCATTTT. Amino acid sequence: CASSFSGTGIQPQHF.

The genes are TRBV6-1 and TRBJ2-3; TRBD2 matches at 8 bases. The CDR3 has 14 residues. V lost 8 bases and J lost 4; bases outside the gene matches: 8. Germline values: CDR1 MNHNS, CDR2 SASEGT. The CDR3 DNA follows: TGTGCCAGCGGGTGGACTAGCTCCGCAGATACGCAGTATTTT. Translated: CASGWTSSADTQYF.

This clonotype was observed a few times. V gene TRBV12-3 or TRBV12-4 combines with J gene TRBJ2-5; TRBD2 matches 9 bases. This CDR3 contains 16 residues. Trimming at V came to 3 bases and at J to 7 bases, leaving 12 bases not matched to a gene. CDR3 loop: CASSFSRGGGSGTQYF. The DNA of the CDR3 is TGTGCCAGCAGTTTTTCGCGGGGGGGCGGTTCGGGGACCCAGTACTTC.

The table lists this clonotype with a few counts. This chain links TRBV7-2 with TRBJ2-7; D uncertain. V lost 2 bases to trimming and J lost 3 bases, with 11 bases between them. The CDR3 is 14 amino acids. The germline V gene has CDR1 SGHTA and CDR2 FQGNSA. The CDR3 is CASSLWGLGYEQYF. CDR3 coding DNA: TGTGCCAGCAGCTTATGGGGTCTTGGCTACGAGCAGTACTTC.

The chain couples TRBV3-1 to TRBJ2-3, with 7 bases identical to TRBD2. The CDR3 is 14 amino acids. Germline CDR1 is LGHDT and CDR2 is YNNKEL (reference sequence). The J segment lost 4 bases and the V segment lost 7 bases, leaving 8 bases of the junction unmatched. The CDR3 loop reads CASTRAGAPDTQYF. The CDR3, as DNA: TGTGCCAGCACGAGGGCGGGAGCCCCAGATACGCAGTATTTT.

This clonotype turned up a few times. The chain combines TRBV7-3 with TRBJ2-1; no definite D call. Trimming pared 4 bases from V and 4 bases from J, leaving 20 bases between. The germline gives CDR1 SGHTA, CDR2 FQGTGA. This CDR3 region has 17 residues. The CDR3 nucleotides are TGTGCCAGCAGCTACTCTACCTCCCCCTATTCTTACAATGAGCAGTTCTTC. It yields the protein CASSYSTSPYSYNEQFF.

This clonotype was detected ten times or more. The chain carries TRBV12-3 or TRBV12-4 and TRBJ1-2; 7 nucleotides line up with TRBD1. The CDR3 spans 16 residues. V lost 5 bases to trimming and J lost 4 bases; unmatched junction nucleotides: 13. CDR3 nucleotide sequence: TGTGCCAGCAGTCCCCGGGGACAGAATAACATCTATGGCTACACCTTC. Protein: CASSPRGQNNIYGYTF.

This chain connects TRBV29-1 to TRBJ2-3; no firm D call. Deletions cut 0 bases from V and 0 bases from J, with 7 bases between. The germline gives CDR1 SQVTM, CDR2 ANQGSEA. The CDR3 loop spans 14 amino acids. The CDR3 reads CSVEDPDSTDTQYF. DNA of the CDR3: TGCAGCGTTGAAGATCCCGACAGCACAGATACGCAGTATTTT.

This clonotype turned up a few times. The chain carries TRBV5-1 and TRBJ2-7; a weak D match, TRBD1 (7 bases). CDR3 length: 15 residues. V shed 0 bases and J shed 2 bases, with 12 bases lying between them. The germline V gene encodes CDR1 SGHRS and CDR2 YFSETQ. CDR3 coding DNA: TGCGCCAGCAGCTTGGACGGGGGACAGCCCTACGAGCAGTACTTC. Protein: CASSLDGGQPYEQYF.

The CDR3 nucleotides are TGCAGTGCTACCGGACTAGCGGGAGATGCAGATACGCAGTATTTT. Its protein is CSATGLAGDADTQYF. The chain recombines TRBV20-1 with TRBJ2-3; TRBD2 matches 13 bases. The germline CDR1 and CDR2 sequences are DFQATT and SNEGSKA (reference sequence). The CDR3 extends over 15 amino acids. J lost 4 bases, V lost 4 bases, and 5 bases had no gene match.

The chain employs TRBV5-4 and TRBJ2-1; the match to TRBD2 covers 12 bases. CDR1 and CDR2 (germline): SGHNT, YYREEE (reference sequence). J lost 10 bases, V lost 1 base, and 18 bases had no gene match. CDR3 size: 19 residues. This CDR3 reads CASSLRGLAGGTRSNEQFF. The CDR3 DNA is TGTGCCAGCAGCTTGAGGGGGCTAGCGGGAGGGACTAGAAGTAACGAGCAGTTCTTC. The whole variable domain, filled in from reference TRBV5-4 and TRBJ2-1, reads ETGVTQSPTHLIKTRGQQVTLRCSSQSGHNTVSWYQQALGQGPQFIFQYYREEENGRGNFPPRFSGLQFPNYSSELNVNALELDDSALYLCASSLRGLAGGTRSNEQFFGPGTRLTVL.

This clonotype was observed a few times. V and J are TRBV15 and TRBJ2-3; maybe TRBD2 (8 bases). The CDR3 consists of 19 residues. The germline V and J ends were trimmed by 0 bases and 7 bases, with 26 bases remaining between them. Per the germline V gene, CDR1 is LNHNV and CDR2 is YYDKDF (reference sequence). The CDR3 spells CATSRDLTSGFQGVNTQYF. The CDR3 DNA reads as TGTGCCACCAGCAGAGATCTCACTAGCGGATTCCAGGGGGTTAATACGCAGTATTTT.

This clonotype was counted between two and nine times. The chain is built from TRBV7-2 and TRBJ2-1, with D tentatively TRBD1 or TRBD2 (5 bases each). Germline CDR1 is SGHTA and CDR2 is FQGNSA. The CDR3 is 14 amino acids. V was pared by 1 base and J by 6 bases, with 10 bases between. CDR3 bases: TGTGCCAGCAGCTTAGTCGGGACGGGCAATGAGCAGTTCTTC. Its translation is CASSLVGTGNEQFF.

This clonotype has ten or more counts. The gene calls are TRBV20-1 and TRBJ2-7; TRBD2 agrees at 8 bases. V was clipped by 6 bases and J by 1 base; unmatched bases: 14. CDR1 DFQATT and CDR2 SNEGSKA come from the germline V gene (reference sequence). There are 16 residues in the CDR3. CDR3: CSARVMAGGVSYEQYF. The CDR3 DNA reads TGCAGTGCCAGGGTCATGGCGGGAGGCGTATCCTACGAGCAGTACTTC.

This clonotype was detected many times. This sequence joins TRBV11-2 and TRBJ2-7; D not resolved. V was shortened by 1 base and J by 0 bases, with 10 bases between the two germline ends. From germline, CDR1 is SGHAT and CDR2 FQNNGV. This CDR3 comprises 15 residues. CDR3 sequence reads: CASSLVHQTSYEQYF. The CDR3 nucleotides read TGTGCCAGCAGCTTAGTGCACCAGACCTCCTACGAGCAGTACTTC. The whole variable domain, remainder taken from reference TRBV11-2 and TRBJ2-7, is EAGVAQSPRYKIIEKRQSVAFWCNPISGHATLYWYQQILGQGPKLLIQFQNNGVVDDSQLPKDRFSAERLKGVDSTLKIQPAKLEDSAVYLCASSLVHQTSYEQYFGPGTRLTVT.

This clonotype was observed at least ten times. The chain combines TRBV6-1 with TRBJ2-3, with 9 bases aligning to TRBD1. Losses at the gene ends were 7 bases for V and 1 base for J; bases not matched to a gene: 3. The CDR3 is made up of 14 amino acids. The germline CDR1 and CDR2 sequences are MNHNS and SASEGT. This chain's CDR3 is CASIRDRGTDTQYF. The CDR3 DNA reads TGTGCCAGCATTCGGGACAGGGGCACAGATACGCAGTATTTT.